This TCR beta chain came from a study of CD8 T cells in Susac syndrome. Study details: Clinical remission applied to roughly 8 sequenced Susac syndrome patients, and more than five had active disease. Treatment status at blood draw for the Susac syndrome patients was therapy-naive, corticosteroids, or intravenous immunoglobulin alone.

Trimming removed 4 bases from V and 7 bases from J, with 10 bases in between. The CDR3 consists of 12 residues. The V gene's germline CDR1 is LGHDT and CDR2 YNNKEL (reference sequence). Sequencing of TCR beta, carried out with a high-throughput approach, was applied to CD8+ and CD4+ T cells from the blood. TEMRA cells were enriched by FACS, while CD8+ and CD4+ T cells were obtained through a negative isolation that was performed magnetically. RNA in amounts of about 0.5 to 1 ug was reverse transcribed with random hexamers. TCRdb re-called the immunoSEQ multiplex PCR reads through MiXCR, storing one row per CDR3 protein. The data hold around 180,000 distinct CDR3 sequences, with 85% to 95% observed a single time.

The chain has TRBV3-1 and TRBJ1-1; D might be TRBD1 (5 bases). What was sequenced was CD4+ T cells from PBMCs. The source is a human donor with Susac syndrome. CDR3 bases: TGTGCCAGCAGCCTCCAGGGATTTGAAGCTTTCTTT. Residues: CASSLQGFEAFF.